The 26 T cell receptor beta chains presented below share a single source sample, sequenced in a study of shared clonotypes between healthy human individuals. Data came from immunoSEQ multiplex PCR; TCRdb stores just in-frame clones and leaves some out. The sample includes 2,500,000 or so clones, approximately 94% of them seen just once. Material: naive CD4+ T cells from PBMCs. Noted subset: CD45RA+ positively selected. The receptors derive from a young man in good health. Some clones in this sample may be carry-over from other donors' samples.

The chain uses TRBV19 and TRBJ1-3; D is unclear. This CDR3 is built from 12 residues. Trimming removed 4 bases from V and 9 bases from J, with 10 bases in between. Looked up from germline, CDR1 is LNHDA and CDR2 is SQIVND (reference sequence). CDR3 protein: CASSTGFGTIYF. In nucleotides, the CDR3 is TGTGCCAGTAGTACCGGTTTCGGCACCATATATTTT.

A note on this clone: Other DNA sequences within the sample encode an identical CDR3. The chain has TRBV4-3 and TRBJ2-7; D gene unclear. This CDR3 is built from 14 residues. Germline CDR1 LGHNA, CDR2 YSLEER. Trimming cost V 0 bases and J 0 bases, with 6 bases left between them. CDR3 bases: TGCGCCAGCAGCCAAGAGGGCAGCTCCTACGAGCAGTACTTC. Translating it yields CASSQEGSSYEQYF.

The rearrangement joins TRBV5-4 to TRBJ1-2; D perhaps matches TRBD1 (5 bases). Per the germline V gene, CDR1 is SGHNT and CDR2 is YYREEE (reference sequence). The V and J ends lost 4 bases and 3 bases respectively, with 19 bases between them. The CDR3 loop spans 16 amino acids. This chain's CDR3 is CASSAEVGDIDYGYTF. CDR3 DNA sequence: TGTGCCAGCAGCGCCGAGGTGGGGGATATTGACTATGGCTACACCTTC.

V is TRBV28 and J is TRBJ2-1, with 11 positions matching TRBD1. J lost 8 bases, V lost 4 bases, and 7 bases had no gene match. Germline V gene sequence: CDR1 MDHEN, CDR2 SYDVKM. The CDR3 has 15 residues. CDR3 sequence (DNA): TGTGCCAGCAGTTCAGGACAGGGGGCGCCTGATGAGCAGTTCTTC. Its translation is CASSSGQGAPDEQFF.

The chain employs TRBV5-1 and TRBJ2-1, with a possible D match to TRBD2 (5 bases). Per germline, CDR1 SGHRS and CDR2 YFSETQ. V was pared by 3 bases and J by 5 bases, with 12 bases between. This CDR3 spans 14 amino acids. CDR3 protein: CASSSSAVNNEQFF. In DNA, the CDR3 is TGCGCCAGCAGCTCCTCAGCGGTAAACAATGAGCAGTTCTTC. The entire variable domain, with the rest obtained from reference TRBV5-1 and TRBJ2-1, is as follows: KAGVTQTPRYLIKTRGQQVTLSCSPISGHRSVSWYQQTPGQGLQFLFEYFSETQRNKGNFPGRFSGRQFSNSRSEMNVSTLELGDSALYLCASSSSAVNNEQFFGPGTRLTVL.

V usage is TRBV19 and J usage is TRBJ1-2; 7 bases are shared with TRBD1. The V gene end was trimmed by 5 bases and the J gene end by 7 bases; junction bases not matched to a gene: 16. CDR3 length: 16 amino acids. Germline assignment: CDR1 LNHDA and CDR2 SQIVND (reference sequence). The CDR3: CASSHAQGSPNRGYTF. The DNA for the CDR3 is TGTGCCAGTAGTCATGCACAGGGGAGCCCGAATCGTGGCTACACCTTC.

The V and J genes are TRBV4-2 and TRBJ1-1, with D perhaps matching TRBD1 (6 bases). Deletions cut 2 bases from V and 1 base from J, with 11 bases between. This CDR3 region has 15 residues. Germline V gene lookup returns CDR1 LGHNA and CDR2 YNFKEQ. The CDR3 here is CASSQNGQPNTEAFF. In DNA, the CDR3 is TGTGCCAGCAGCCAAAACGGACAGCCGAACACTGAAGCTTTCTTT.

The chain recombines TRBV19 with TRBJ2-7, with D possibly being TRBD1 (6 bases). The CDR3 covers 12 residues. Germline V CDR1 and CDR2: LNHDA, SQIVND (reference sequence). Between the trimmed V and J ends, which lost 7 bases and 3 bases, there was a span of 10 bases. The CDR3 DNA follows: TGTGCCAGTAACAGGGCTAGCTACGAGCAGTACTTC. Translated: CASNRASYEQYF.

The chain couples TRBV7-6 to TRBJ2-5, with TRBD2 matching over 12 bases. J was trimmed by 5 bases and V by 1 base; bases with no gene match: 5. This CDR3 is 16 amino acids long. Germline assignment: CDR1 SGHVS and CDR2 FNYEAQ. For the CDR3, the DNA is TGTGCCAGCAGCTTAGTTCCTCTAGCGGGAGGGGAGACCCAGTACTTC. Translation: CASSLVPLAGGETQYF.

This rearrangement joins TRBV9 to TRBJ1-1, with a possible D match to TRBD1 (6 bases). The V and J ends lost 3 bases and 0 bases respectively, with 12 bases between them. This CDR3 has 15 residues. Germline V lookup: CDR1 SGDLS, CDR2 YYNGEE. The CDR3 DNA is TGTGCCAGCAGCGCAGGGGTATCCATGAACACTGAAGCTTTCTTT. It translates to CASSAGVSMNTEAFF.

CDR3 sequence (DNA): TGTGCCAGTGTGGGACCCCTCAGAGAAGCTTTCTTT. As protein: CASVGPLREAFF. The chain recombines TRBV6-4 with TRBJ1-1, with D possibly TRBD1 on 5 matching bases. V shed 9 bases and J shed 8 bases, with 16 bases lying between them. The CDR3 loop spans 12 amino acids. Germline CDR1 and CDR2: MRHNA and SNTAGT.

The J gene is TRBJ1-4, the V gene TRBV28; 7 bases agree with TRBD1. CDR3 length: 14 amino acids. In germline, CDR1 is MDHEN, CDR2 SYDVKM. The J segment lost 7 bases and the V segment lost 5 bases, leaving 7 bases of the junction unmatched. The CDR3 spells CASSRQGSGEKLFF. The CDR3 DNA reads as TGTGCCAGCAGTCGACAGGGTTCAGGTGAAAAACTGTTTTTT.

V usage is TRBV6-1 and J usage is TRBJ1-5; D is unclear. CDR3 length: 15 residues. V lost 7 bases, J lost 7 bases, and 20 bases lay in between. Germline CDR1 and CDR2: MNHNS and SASEGT. The CDR3 loop reads CASTSDRIRGQPQHF. The CDR3 nucleotides are TGTGCCAGCACATCCGACCGAATACGGGGACAGCCCCAGCATTTT.

This chain uses TRBV28 with TRBJ2-7, with D unclear. Germline CDR1 and CDR2: MDHEN and SYDVKM. Trimming removed 6 bases at V and 5 bases at J, with 14 bases between. The CDR3 spans 13 residues. The CDR3 DNA is TGTGCCAGCAGCACAAACCAGGCAAACGAGCAGTACTTC. Translated: CASSTNQANEQYF.

V gene TRBV28 combines with J gene TRBJ2-3, with a possible D match to TRBD1 (6 bases). Germline V gene lookup returns CDR1 MDHEN and CDR2 SYDVKM. V dropped 6 bases and J dropped 0 bases, with 19 bases sitting between them. This CDR3 is built from 17 residues. The CDR3 protein is CASRDPLGQTSTDTQYF. CDR3 bases: TGTGCCAGCAGGGACCCCCTCGGACAGACTAGCACAGATACGCAGTATTTT.

The sample holds one count of this clone. The V gene is TRBV28, the J gene TRBJ2-7; D may match TRBD1 or TRBD2 (5 bases each). The CDR3 is 16 residues long. Trimming removed 5 bases at V and 6 bases at J, with 23 bases between. Germline CDR1 MDHEN, CDR2 SYDVKM. CDR3: CASSTPGDDPLSEQYF. For the CDR3, the DNA is TGTGCCAGCAGTACTCCCGGGGACGACCCTCTTTCCGAGCAGTACTTC.

The genes are TRBV14 and TRBJ2-7; tentative D call: TRBD1 (6 bases). The germline V gene encodes CDR1 SGHDN and CDR2 FVKESK. This CDR3 region has 13 residues. V was pared by 5 bases and J by 0 bases, with 8 bases between. CDR3 bases: TGTGCCAGCAGCAGGGGGAACTCCTACGAGCAGTACTTC. Protein sequence: CASSRGNSYEQYF.

This chain joins TRBV28 and TRBJ2-1; TRBD1 matches at 7 bases. The trim removed 6 bases at V and 5 bases at J, leaving 7 bases unmatched. The CDR3 has 14 residues. Looked up from germline, CDR1 is MDHEN and CDR2 is SYDVKM. The CDR3: CASSQGQSNNEQFF. As DNA, the CDR3 is TGTGCCAGCAGCCAGGGACAGTCTAACAATGAGCAGTTCTTC.

Notes on this clone: At one of its ends the junction is not consistent with the germline gene, which may arise from a read error. The CDR3 DNA follows: TGTGCCAGCAGCTTCAGAATGCTCCCGGGCTCCAACGAGCAGTACTTC. It is translated as CASSFRMLPGSNEQYF. The chain is built from TRBV7-2 and TRBJ2-7, with D unresolved. Germline values: CDR1 SGHTA, CDR2 FQGNSA. The CDR3 totals 16 residues.

V gene TRBV5-1 combines with J gene TRBJ1-2; TRBD1 agrees at 10 bases. This CDR3 has 14 amino acids. Germline loops: CDR1 SGHRS, CDR2 YFSETQ. V lost 2 bases and J lost 8; bases outside the gene matches: 6. The CDR3 DNA follows: TGCGCCAGCAGCTTAGGGACAGGGGCCTGGGGCTACACCTTC. It codes for CASSLGTGAWGYTF. Full variable domain (missing parts from reference TRBV5-1 and TRBJ1-2): KAGVTQTPRYLIKTRGQQVTLSCSPISGHRSVSWYQQTPGQGLQFLFEYFSETQRNKGNFPGRFSGRQFSNSRSEMNVSTLELGDSALYLCASSLGTGAWGYTFGSGTRLTVV.

This clone was observed once. This rearrangement joins TRBV5-6 to TRBJ2-5; TRBD2 is a possible D gene (5 bases). Per the germline V gene, CDR1 is SGHDT and CDR2 is YYEEEE. The V end lost 4 bases, the J end lost 5 bases, and 12 bases lay between the germline ends. This CDR3 has 13 amino acids. In DNA form, the CDR3 reads TGTGCCAGCAGCCCCGGTTCGGGGGAGACCCAGTACTTC. Protein: CASSPGSGETQYF.

The J gene is TRBJ1-2, the V gene TRBV19; 8 bases are a match to TRBD1. CDR1 is LNHDA, CDR2 SQIVND, per germline (reference sequence). There are 15 residues in the CDR3. V gave up 2 bases and J gave up 1 base; unmatched junction bases: 3. The DNA of the CDR3 is TGTGCCAGTAGTATATCAGACAGGGGTAACTATGGCTACACCTTC. Translating it yields CASSISDRGNYGYTF.

This rearrangement joins TRBV7-2 to TRBJ2-1; 13 nucleotides agree with TRBD2. With 8 bases clipped from V and 7 bases from J, the junction kept 11 bases outside the gene matches. The CDR3 covers 16 residues. CDR1 SGHTA and CDR2 FQGNSA come from the germline V gene. CDR3 in DNA: TGTGCCAGCGCCCGACTAGCGGGAGGCTTTTGGAATGAGCAGTTCTTC. Amino acids: CASARLAGGFWNEQFF. Looking up the rest from reference TRBV7-2 and TRBJ2-1 gives the full variable domain: GAGVSQSPSNKVTEKGKDVELRCDPISGHTALYWYRQSLGQGLEFLIYFQGNSAPDKSGLPSDRFSAERTGGSVSTLTIQRTQQEDSAVYLCASARLAGGFWNEQFFGPGTRLTVL.

The chain links TRBV28 to TRBJ2-5, with TRBD2 matching 7 bases. The V and J ends lost 4 bases and 3 bases, in that order; junction bases with no gene match: 8. This CDR3 is built from 15 residues. The germline V gene encodes CDR1 MDHEN and CDR2 SYDVKM. This chain's CDR3 is CASSWGGSGKETQYF. CDR3 bases: TGTGCCAGCAGTTGGGGGGGGTCAGGGAAAGAGACCCAGTACTTC.

V is TRBV6-6 and J is TRBJ2-3, with 8 bases identical to TRBD1. The CDR3 is 16 amino acids. Germline V gene lookup returns CDR1 MNHNY and CDR2 SVGAGI (reference sequence). Trimming removed 6 bases from V and 0 bases from J; junction bases left unmatched: 8. The CDR3 protein is CASRDGQGLSTDTQYF. The DNA of the CDR3 is TGTGCCAGCAGGGACGGACAGGGCCTTAGCACAGATACGCAGTATTTT.

J is TRBJ2-2 and V is TRBV5-4, with 7 bases matching TRBD2. This CDR3 region has 15 residues. Trimming took 0 bases from V and 5 from J; bases not matched to a gene: 4. Germline CDR1 is SGHNT and CDR2 is YYREEE (reference sequence). CDR3 sequence: CASSLGEGGTGELFF. CDR3 in DNA: TGTGCCAGCAGCTTGGGGGAGGGAGGGACCGGGGAGCTGTTTTTT.